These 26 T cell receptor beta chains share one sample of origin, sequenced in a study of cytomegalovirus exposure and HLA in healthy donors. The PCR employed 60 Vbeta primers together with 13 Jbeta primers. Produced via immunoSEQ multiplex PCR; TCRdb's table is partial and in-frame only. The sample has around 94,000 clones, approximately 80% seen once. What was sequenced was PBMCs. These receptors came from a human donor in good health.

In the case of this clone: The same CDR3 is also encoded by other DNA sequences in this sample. The CDR3 sequence is CASSLRGGGNTDTQYF. CDR3 nucleotides: TGTGCCAGCAGCCTTAGGGGCGGGGGAAACACAGATACGCAGTATTTT. V usage is TRBV11-2 and J usage is TRBJ2-3; 7 nucleotides agree with TRBD2. CDR3 size: 16 residues. V lost 5 bases to trimming and J lost 2 bases; unmatched junction nucleotides: 10. Germline CDR1 and CDR2: SGHAT and FQNNGV.

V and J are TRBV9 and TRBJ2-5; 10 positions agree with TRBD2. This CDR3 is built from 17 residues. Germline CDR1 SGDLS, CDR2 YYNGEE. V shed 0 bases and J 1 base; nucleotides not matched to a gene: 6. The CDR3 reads CASSVATRTSGQETQYF. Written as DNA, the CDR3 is TGTGCCAGCAGCGTAGCTACGAGGACTAGCGGCCAAGAGACCCAGTACTTC. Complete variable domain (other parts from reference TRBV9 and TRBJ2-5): DSGVTQTPKHLITATGQRVTLRCSPRSGDLSVYWYQQSLDQGLQFLIQYYNGEERAKGNILERFSAQQFPDLHSELNLSSLELGDSALYFCASSVATRTSGQETQYFGPGTRLLVL.

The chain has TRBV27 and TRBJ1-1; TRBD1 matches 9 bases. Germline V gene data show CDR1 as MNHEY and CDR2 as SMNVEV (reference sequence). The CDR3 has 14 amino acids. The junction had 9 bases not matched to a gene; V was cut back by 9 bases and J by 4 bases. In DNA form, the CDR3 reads TGTGCCAGTTACTACAGGGGGCGCATCACTGAAGCTTTCTTT. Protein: CASYYRGRITEAFF.

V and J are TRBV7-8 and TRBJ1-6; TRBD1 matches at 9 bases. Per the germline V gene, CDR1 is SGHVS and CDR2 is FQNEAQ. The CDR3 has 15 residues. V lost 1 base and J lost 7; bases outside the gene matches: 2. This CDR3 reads CASSLEGTGNSPLHF. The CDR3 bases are TGTGCCAGCAGCTTAGAAGGGACAGGGAATTCACCCCTCCACTTT.

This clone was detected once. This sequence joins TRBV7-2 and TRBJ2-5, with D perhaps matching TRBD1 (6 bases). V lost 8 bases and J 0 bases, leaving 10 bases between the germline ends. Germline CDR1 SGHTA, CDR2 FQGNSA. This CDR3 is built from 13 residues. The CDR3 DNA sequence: TGTGCCAGCTCTAGGACAGACCAAGAGACCCAGTACTTC. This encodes CASSRTDQETQYF.

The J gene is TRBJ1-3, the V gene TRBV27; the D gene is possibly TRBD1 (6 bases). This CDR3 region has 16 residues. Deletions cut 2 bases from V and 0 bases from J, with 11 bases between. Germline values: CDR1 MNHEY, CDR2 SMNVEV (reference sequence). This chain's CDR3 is CASSLTGYGSGNTIYF. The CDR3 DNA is TGTGCCAGCAGTTTAACAGGGTACGGCTCTGGAAACACCATATATTTT.

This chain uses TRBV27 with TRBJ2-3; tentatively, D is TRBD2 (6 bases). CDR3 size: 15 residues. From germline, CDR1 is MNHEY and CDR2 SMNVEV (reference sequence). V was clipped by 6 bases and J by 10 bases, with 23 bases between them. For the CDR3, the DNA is TGTGCCAGCAGATCATTTTTTGGGGGGACCCAAGCGCAGTATTTT. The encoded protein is CASRSFFGGTQAQYF.

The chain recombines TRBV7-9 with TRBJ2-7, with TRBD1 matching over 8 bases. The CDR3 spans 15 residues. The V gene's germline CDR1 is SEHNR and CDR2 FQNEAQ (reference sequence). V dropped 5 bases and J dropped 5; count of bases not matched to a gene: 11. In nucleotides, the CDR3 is TGTGCCAGCAGCACAGGACAGGGACAAATAAACGAGCAGTACTTC. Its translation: CASSTGQGQINEQYF.

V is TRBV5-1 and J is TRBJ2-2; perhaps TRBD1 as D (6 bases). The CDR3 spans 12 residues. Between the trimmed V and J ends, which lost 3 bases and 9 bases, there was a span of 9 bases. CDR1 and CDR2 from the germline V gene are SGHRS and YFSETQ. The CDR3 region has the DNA TGCGCCAGCAGCTCAACAGGGAGGGAGCTGTTTTTT. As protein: CASSSTGRELFF.

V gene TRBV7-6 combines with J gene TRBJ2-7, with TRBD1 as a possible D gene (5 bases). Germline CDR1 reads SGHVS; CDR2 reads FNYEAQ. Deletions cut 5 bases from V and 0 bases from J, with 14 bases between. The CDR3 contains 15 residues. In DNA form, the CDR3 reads TGTGCCAGCAGCCCCAGGGCTGGAAGCTCCTACGAGCAGTACTTC. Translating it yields CASSPRAGSSYEQYF. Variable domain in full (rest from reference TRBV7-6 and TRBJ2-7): GAGVSQSPRYKVTKRGQDVALRCDPISGHVSLYWYRQALGQGPEFLTYFNYEAQQDKSGLPNDRFSAERPEGSISTLTIQRTEQRDSAMYRCASSPRAGSSYEQYFGPGTRLTVT.

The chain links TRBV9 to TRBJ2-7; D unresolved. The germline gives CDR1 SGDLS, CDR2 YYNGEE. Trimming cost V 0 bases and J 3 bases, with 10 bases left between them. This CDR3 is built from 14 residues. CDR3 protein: CASSVAGSNYEQYF. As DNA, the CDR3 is TGTGCCAGCAGCGTAGCTGGCAGTAACTACGAGCAGTACTTC.

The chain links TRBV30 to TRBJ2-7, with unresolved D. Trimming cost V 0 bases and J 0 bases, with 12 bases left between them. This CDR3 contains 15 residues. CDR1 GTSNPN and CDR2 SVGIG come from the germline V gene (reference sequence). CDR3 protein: CAWSVSTFSSYEQYF. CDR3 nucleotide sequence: TGTGCCTGGAGTGTGTCGACTTTTTCCTCCTACGAGCAGTACTTC.

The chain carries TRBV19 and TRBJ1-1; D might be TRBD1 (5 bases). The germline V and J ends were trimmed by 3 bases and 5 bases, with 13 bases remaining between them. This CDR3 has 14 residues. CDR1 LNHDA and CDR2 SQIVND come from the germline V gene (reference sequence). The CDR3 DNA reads TGTGCCAGTAGTATGGGGCAGGGAAGGACTGAAGCTTTCTTT. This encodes CASSMGQGRTEAFF.

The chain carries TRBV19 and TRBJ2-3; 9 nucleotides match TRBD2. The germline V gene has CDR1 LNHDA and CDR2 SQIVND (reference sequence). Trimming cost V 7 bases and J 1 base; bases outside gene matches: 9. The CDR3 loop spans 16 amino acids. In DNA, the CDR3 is TGTGCCAGTAAGAAGAGGTCTAGCGGGGGCACAGATACGCAGTATTTT. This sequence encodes CASKKRSSGGTDTQYF. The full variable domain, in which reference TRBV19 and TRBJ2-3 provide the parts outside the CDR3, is DGGITQSPKYLFRKEGQNVTLSCEQNLNHDAMYWYRQDPGQGLRLIYYSQIVNDFQKGDIAEGYSVSREKKESFPLTVTSAQKNPTAFYLCASKKRSSGGTDTQYFGPGTRLTVL.

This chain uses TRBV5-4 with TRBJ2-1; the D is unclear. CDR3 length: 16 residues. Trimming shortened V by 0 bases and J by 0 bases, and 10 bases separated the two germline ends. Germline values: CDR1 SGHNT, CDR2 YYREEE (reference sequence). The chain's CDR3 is CASSLAGALSYNEQFF. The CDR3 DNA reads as TGTGCCAGCAGCTTGGCTGGAGCCCTCTCCTACAATGAGCAGTTCTTC. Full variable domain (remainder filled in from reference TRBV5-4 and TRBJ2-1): ETGVTQSPTHLIKTRGQQVTLRCSSQSGHNTVSWYQQALGQGPQFIFQYYREEENGRGNFPPRFSGLQFPNYSSELNVNALELDDSALYLCASSLAGALSYNEQFFGPGTRLTVL.

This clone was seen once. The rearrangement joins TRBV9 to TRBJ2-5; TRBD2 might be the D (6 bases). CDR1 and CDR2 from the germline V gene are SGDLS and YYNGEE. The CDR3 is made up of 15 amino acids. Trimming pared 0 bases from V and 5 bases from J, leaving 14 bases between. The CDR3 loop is CASSVDSGGEETQYF. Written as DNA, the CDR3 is TGTGCCAGCAGCGTAGATAGCGGAGGAGAGGAGACCCAGTACTTC.

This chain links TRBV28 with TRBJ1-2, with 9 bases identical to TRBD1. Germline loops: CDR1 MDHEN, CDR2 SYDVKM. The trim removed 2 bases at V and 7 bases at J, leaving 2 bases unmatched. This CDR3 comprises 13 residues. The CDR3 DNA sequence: TGTGCCAGCAGTTTAAACAGGGGGCTTGGCTACACCTTC. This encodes CASSLNRGLGYTF.

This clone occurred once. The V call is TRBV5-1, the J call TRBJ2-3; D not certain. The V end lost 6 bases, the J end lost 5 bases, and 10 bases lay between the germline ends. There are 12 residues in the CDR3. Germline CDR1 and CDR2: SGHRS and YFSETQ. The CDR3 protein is CASTGVGDTQYF. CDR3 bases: TGCGCCAGCACTGGAGTTGGAGATACGCAGTATTTT.

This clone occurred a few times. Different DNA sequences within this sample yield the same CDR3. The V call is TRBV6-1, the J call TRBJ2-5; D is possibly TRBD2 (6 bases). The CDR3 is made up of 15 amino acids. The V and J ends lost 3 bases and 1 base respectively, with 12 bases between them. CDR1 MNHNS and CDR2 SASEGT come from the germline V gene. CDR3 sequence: CASSEGWGLQETQYF. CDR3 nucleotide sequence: TGTGCCAGCAGTGAGGGGTGGGGACTCCAAGAGACCCAGTACTTC.

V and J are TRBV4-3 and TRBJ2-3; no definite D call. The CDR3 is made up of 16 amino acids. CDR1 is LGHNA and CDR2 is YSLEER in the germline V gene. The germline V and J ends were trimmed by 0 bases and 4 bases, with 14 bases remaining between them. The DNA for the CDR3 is TGCGCCAGCAGCCAAGATCAACCAAGCTTAGCAGATACGCAGTATTTT. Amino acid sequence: CASSQDQPSLADTQYF.

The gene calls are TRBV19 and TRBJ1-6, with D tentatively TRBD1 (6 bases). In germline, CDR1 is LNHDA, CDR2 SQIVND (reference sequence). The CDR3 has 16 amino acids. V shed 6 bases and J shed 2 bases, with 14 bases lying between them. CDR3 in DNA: TGTGCCAGTAGCAGAGACCGGGACACCTATAATTCACCCCTCCACTTT. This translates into CASSRDRDTYNSPLHF.

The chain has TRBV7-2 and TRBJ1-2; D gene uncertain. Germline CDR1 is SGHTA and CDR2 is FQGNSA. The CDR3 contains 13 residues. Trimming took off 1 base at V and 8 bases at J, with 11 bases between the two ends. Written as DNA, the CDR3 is TGTGCCAGCAGCTTAGAATATACTCGCGGCTACACCTTC. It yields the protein CASSLEYTRGYTF.

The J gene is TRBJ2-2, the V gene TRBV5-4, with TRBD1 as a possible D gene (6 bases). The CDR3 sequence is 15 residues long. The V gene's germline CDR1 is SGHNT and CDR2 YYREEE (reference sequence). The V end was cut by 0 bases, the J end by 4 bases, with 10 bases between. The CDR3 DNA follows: TGTGCCAGCAGCTTGGGATCAGGGGTCACCGGGGAGCTGTTTTTT. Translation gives CASSLGSGVTGELFF. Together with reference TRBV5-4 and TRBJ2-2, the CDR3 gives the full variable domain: ETGVTQSPTHLIKTRGQQVTLRCSSQSGHNTVSWYQQALGQGPQFIFQYYREEENGRGNFPPRFSGLQFPNYSSELNVNALELDDSALYLCASSLGSGVTGELFFGEGSRLTVL.

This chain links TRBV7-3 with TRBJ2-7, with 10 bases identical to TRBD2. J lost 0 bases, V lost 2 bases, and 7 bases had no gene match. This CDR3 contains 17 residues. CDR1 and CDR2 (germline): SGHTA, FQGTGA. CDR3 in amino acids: CASSLWTSGSSSYEQYF. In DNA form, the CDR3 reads TGTGCCAGCAGCTTATGGACTAGCGGATCGAGCTCCTACGAGCAGTACTTC.

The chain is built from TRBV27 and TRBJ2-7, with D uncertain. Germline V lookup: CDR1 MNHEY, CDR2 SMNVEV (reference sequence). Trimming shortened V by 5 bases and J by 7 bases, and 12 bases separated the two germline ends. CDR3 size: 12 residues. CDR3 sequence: CASSPGRGEQYF. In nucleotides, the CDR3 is TGTGCCAGCAGTCCTGGCCGAGGAGAGCAGTACTTC.

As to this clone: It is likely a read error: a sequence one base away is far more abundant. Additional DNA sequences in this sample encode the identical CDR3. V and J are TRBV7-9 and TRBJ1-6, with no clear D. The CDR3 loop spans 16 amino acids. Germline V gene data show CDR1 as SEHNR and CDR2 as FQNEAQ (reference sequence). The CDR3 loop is CASSFGSSSYNSPLHF. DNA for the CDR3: TGTGCCAGCAGCTTTGGTTCTAGCTCCTATAATTCCCCCCTCCACTTT.